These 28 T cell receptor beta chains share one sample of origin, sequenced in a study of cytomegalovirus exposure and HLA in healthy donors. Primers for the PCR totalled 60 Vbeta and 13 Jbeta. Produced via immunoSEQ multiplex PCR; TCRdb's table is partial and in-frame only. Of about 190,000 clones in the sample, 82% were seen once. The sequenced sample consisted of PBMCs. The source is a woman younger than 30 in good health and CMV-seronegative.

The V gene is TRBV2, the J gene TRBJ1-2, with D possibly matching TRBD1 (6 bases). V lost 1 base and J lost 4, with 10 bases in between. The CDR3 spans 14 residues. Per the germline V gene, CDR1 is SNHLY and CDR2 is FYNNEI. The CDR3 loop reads CASSEGGDTYGYTF. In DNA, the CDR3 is TGTGCCAGCAGTGAAGGAGGGGACACCTATGGCTACACCTTC.

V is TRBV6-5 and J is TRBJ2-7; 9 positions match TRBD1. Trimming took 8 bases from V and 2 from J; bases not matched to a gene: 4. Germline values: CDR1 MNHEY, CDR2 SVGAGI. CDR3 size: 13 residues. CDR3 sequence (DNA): TGTGCCAGCTGGGACAGGGAAACCTACGAGCAGTACTTC. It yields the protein CASWDRETYEQYF.

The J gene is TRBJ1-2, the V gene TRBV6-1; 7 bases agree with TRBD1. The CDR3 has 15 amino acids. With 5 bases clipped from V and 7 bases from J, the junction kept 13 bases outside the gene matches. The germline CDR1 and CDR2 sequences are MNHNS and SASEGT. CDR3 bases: TGTGCCAGCAGTTCCGGGTCCCAGGGGGGTTTTGGCTACACCTTC. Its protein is CASSSGSQGGFGYTF.

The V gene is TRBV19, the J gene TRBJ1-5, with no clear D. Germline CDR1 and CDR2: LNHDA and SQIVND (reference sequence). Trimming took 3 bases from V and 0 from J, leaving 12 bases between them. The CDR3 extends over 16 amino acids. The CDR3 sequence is CASSIAAQYSNQPQHF. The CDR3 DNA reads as TGTGCCAGTAGTATCGCCGCACAGTATAGCAATCAGCCCCAGCATTTT. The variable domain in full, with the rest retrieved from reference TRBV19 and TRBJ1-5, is DGGITQSPKYLFRKEGQNVTLSCEQNLNHDAMYWYRQDPGQGLRLIYYSQIVNDFQKGDIAEGYSVSREKKESFPLTVTSAQKNPTAFYLCASSIAAQYSNQPQHFGDGTRLSIL.

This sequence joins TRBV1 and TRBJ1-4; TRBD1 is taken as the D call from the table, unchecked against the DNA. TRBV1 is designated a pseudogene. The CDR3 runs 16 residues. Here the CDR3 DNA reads TGCACCAGCAGCGGATCAACAACAGAAGAAAATGAAAAACTGTTTTTT. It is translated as CTSSGSTTEENEKLFF.

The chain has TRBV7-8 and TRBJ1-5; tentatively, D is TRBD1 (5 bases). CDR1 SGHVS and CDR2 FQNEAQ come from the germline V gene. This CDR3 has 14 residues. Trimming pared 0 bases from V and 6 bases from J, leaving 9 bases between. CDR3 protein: CASSLASGGQPQHF. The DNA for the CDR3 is TGTGCCAGCAGCTTAGCGTCGGGGGGTCAGCCCCAGCATTTT.

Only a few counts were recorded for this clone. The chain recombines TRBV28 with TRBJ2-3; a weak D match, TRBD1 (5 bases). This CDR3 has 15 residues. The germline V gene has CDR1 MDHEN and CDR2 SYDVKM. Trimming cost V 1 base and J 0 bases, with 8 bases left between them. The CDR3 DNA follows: TGTGCCAGCAGTTTATCAACAGGTAGCACAGATACGCAGTATTTT. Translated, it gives CASSLSTGSTDTQYF.

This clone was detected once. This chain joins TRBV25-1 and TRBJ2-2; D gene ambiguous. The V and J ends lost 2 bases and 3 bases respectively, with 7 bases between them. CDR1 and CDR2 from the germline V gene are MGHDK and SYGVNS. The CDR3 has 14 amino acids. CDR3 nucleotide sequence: TGTGCCAGCAGTGAACTCGGAGACACCGGGGAGCTGTTTTTT. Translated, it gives CASSELGDTGELFF.

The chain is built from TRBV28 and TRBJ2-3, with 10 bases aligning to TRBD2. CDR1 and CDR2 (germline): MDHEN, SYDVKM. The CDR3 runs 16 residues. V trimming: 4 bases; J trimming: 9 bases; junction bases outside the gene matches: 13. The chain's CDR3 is CASSSILAGVFSTQYF. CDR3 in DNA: TGTGCCAGCAGTTCTATTCTAGCGGGAGTTTTCTCAACGCAGTATTTT.

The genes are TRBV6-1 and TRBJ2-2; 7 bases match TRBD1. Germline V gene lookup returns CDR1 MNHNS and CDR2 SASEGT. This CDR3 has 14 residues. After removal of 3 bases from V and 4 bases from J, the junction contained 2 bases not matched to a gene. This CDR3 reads CASSDRGSTGELFF. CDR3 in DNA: TGTGCCAGCAGTGACAGGGGGAGCACCGGGGAGCTGTTTTTT.

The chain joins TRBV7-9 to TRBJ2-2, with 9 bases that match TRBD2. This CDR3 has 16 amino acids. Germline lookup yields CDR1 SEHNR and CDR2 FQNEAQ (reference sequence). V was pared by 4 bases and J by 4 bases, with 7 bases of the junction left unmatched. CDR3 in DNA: TGTGCCAGCAGCTCCACCCTAGCGGGATCCACCGGGGAGCTGTTTTTT. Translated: CASSSTLAGSTGELFF.

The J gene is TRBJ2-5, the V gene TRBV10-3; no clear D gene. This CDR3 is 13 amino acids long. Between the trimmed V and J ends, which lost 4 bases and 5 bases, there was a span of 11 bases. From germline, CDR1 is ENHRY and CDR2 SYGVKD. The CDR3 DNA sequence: TGTGCCATCAGTGGCGGCGGTCGCGAGACCCAGTACTTC. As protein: CAISGGGRETQYF.

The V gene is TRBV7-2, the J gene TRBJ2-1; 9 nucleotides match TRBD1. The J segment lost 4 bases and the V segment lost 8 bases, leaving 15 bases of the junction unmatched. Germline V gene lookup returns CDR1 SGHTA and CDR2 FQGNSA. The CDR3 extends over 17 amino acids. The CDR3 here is CASGLDFGTGIYNEQFF. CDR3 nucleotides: TGTGCCAGCGGGCTCGACTTCGGGACAGGGATATACAATGAGCAGTTCTTC.

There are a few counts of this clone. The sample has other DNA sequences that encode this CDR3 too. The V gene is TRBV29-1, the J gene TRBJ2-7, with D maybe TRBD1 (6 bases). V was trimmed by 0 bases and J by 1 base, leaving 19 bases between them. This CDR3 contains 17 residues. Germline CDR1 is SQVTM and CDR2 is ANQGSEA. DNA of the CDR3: TGCAGCGTTGAAGATCATACCGGTGGGGGCCCATCCTACGAGCAGTACTTC. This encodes CSVEDHTGGGPSYEQYF.

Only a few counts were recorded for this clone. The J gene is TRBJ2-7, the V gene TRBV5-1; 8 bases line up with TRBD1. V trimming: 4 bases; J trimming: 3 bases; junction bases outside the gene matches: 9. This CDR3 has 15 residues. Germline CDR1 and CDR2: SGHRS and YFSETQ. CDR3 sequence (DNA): TGCGCCAGCAGCACAGGACAGGGTGGTAGCTACGAGCAGTACTTC. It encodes CASSTGQGGSYEQYF.

CDR3 DNA sequence: TGTGCCAGCAGCGTAGGTAGCGGGAGTTTGGGACAGTTCTTC. Protein sequence: CASSVGSGSLGQFF. The chain uses TRBV9 and TRBJ2-1; 9 bases align to TRBD2. The germline V gene encodes CDR1 SGDLS and CDR2 YYNGEE. The CDR3 totals 14 residues. The J segment lost 13 bases and the V segment lost 0 bases, leaving 8 bases of the junction unmatched. The full variable domain, rest sourced from reference TRBV9 and TRBJ2-1, is DSGVTQTPKHLITATGQRVTLRCSPRSGDLSVYWYQQSLDQGLQFLIQYYNGEERAKGNILERFSAQQFPDLHSELNLSSLELGDSALYFCASSVGSGSLGQFFGPGTRLTVL.

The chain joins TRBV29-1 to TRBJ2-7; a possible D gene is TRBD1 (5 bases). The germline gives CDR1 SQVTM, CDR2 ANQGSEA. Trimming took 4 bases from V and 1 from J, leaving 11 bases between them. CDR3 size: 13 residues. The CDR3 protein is CSVVPDTSYEQYF. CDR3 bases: TGCAGCGTTGTCCCGGACACATCCTACGAGCAGTACTTC.

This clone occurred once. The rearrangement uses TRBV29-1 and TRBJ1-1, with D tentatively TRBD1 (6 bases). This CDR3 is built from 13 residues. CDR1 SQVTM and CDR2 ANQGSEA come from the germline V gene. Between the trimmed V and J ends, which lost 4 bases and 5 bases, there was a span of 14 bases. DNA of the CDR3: TGCAGCGTTGTCGCGGGGGGCGAGACTGAAGCTTTCTTT. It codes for CSVVAGGETEAFF.

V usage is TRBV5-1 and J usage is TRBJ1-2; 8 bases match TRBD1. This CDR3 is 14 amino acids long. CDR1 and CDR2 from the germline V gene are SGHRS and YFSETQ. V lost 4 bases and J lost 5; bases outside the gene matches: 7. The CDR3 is CASSPGQGGYGYTF. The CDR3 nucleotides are TGCGCCAGCAGCCCAGGACAGGGAGGGTATGGCTACACCTTC.

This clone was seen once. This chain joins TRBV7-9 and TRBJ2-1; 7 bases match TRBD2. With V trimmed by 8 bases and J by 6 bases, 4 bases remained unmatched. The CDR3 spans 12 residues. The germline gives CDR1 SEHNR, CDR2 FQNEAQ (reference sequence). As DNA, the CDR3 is TGTGCCAGCGGGGAGGGTCCCAATGAGCAGTTCTTC. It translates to CASGEGPNEQFF.

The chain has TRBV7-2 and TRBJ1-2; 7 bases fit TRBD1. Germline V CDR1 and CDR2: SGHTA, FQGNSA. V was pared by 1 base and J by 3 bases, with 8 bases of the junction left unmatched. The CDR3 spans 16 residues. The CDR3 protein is CASSLGQGVGDYGYTF. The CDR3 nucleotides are TGTGCCAGCAGCTTAGGGCAGGGGGTGGGGGACTATGGCTACACCTTC.

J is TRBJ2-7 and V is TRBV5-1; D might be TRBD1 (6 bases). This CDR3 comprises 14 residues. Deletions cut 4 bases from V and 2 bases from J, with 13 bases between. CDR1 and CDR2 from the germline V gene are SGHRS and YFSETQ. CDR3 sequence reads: CASSATGTPYEQYF. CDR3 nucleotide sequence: TGCGCCAGCAGCGCGACAGGCACCCCCTACGAGCAGTACTTC.

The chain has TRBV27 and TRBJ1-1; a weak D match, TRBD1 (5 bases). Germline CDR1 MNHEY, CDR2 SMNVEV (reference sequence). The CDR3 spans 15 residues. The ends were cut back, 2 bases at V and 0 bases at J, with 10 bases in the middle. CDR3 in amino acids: CASSLGPGLNTEAFF. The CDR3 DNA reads TGTGCCAGCAGTTTAGGTCCAGGGCTGAACACTGAAGCTTTCTTT.

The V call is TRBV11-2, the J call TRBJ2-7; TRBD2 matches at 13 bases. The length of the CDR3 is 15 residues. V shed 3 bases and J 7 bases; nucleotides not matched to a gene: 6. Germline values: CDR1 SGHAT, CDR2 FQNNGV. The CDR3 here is CASSFGTSGVGEQYF. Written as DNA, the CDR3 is TGTGCCAGCAGCTTCGGGACTAGCGGGGTTGGAGAGCAGTACTTC.

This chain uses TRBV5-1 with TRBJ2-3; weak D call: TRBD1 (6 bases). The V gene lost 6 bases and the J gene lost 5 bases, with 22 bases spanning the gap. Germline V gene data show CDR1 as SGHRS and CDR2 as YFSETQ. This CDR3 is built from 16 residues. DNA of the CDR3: TGCGCCAGCACAAACCTGGGGGCGGATGGCAAAGATACGCAGTATTTT. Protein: CASTNLGADGKDTQYF.

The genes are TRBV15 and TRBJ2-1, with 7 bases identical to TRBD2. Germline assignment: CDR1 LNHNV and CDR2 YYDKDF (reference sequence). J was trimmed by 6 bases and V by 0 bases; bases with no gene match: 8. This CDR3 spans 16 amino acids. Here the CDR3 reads CATSREGGRVPNEQFF. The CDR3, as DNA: TGTGCCACCAGCAGAGAGGGCGGGAGAGTCCCCAATGAGCAGTTCTTC.

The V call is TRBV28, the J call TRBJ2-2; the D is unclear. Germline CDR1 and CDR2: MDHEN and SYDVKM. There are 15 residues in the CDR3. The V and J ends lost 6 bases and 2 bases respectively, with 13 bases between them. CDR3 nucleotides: TGTGCCAGCAGCTCGTCTCAGGCAAACACCGGGGAGCTGTTTTTT. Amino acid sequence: CASSSSQANTGELFF.

The CDR3 region has the DNA TGTGCCTGGAGTGTGGGGGGGAGTGAAGGAGAGACCCAGTACTTC. Protein sequence: CAWSVGGSEGETQYF. The rearrangement joins TRBV30 to TRBJ2-5; 7 bases line up with TRBD2. Per germline, CDR1 GTSNPN and CDR2 SVGIG (reference sequence). CDR3 size: 15 residues. Germline trimming cut 0 bases from V and 4 bases from J; bases unmatched to any gene: 8. The full variable domain, completed using reference TRBV30 and TRBJ2-5, is SQTIHQWPATLVQPVGSPLSLECTVEGTSNPNLYWYRQAAGRGLQLLFYSVGIGQISSEVPQNLSASRPQDRQFILSSKKLLLSDSGFYLCAWSVGGSEGETQYFGPGTRLLVL.